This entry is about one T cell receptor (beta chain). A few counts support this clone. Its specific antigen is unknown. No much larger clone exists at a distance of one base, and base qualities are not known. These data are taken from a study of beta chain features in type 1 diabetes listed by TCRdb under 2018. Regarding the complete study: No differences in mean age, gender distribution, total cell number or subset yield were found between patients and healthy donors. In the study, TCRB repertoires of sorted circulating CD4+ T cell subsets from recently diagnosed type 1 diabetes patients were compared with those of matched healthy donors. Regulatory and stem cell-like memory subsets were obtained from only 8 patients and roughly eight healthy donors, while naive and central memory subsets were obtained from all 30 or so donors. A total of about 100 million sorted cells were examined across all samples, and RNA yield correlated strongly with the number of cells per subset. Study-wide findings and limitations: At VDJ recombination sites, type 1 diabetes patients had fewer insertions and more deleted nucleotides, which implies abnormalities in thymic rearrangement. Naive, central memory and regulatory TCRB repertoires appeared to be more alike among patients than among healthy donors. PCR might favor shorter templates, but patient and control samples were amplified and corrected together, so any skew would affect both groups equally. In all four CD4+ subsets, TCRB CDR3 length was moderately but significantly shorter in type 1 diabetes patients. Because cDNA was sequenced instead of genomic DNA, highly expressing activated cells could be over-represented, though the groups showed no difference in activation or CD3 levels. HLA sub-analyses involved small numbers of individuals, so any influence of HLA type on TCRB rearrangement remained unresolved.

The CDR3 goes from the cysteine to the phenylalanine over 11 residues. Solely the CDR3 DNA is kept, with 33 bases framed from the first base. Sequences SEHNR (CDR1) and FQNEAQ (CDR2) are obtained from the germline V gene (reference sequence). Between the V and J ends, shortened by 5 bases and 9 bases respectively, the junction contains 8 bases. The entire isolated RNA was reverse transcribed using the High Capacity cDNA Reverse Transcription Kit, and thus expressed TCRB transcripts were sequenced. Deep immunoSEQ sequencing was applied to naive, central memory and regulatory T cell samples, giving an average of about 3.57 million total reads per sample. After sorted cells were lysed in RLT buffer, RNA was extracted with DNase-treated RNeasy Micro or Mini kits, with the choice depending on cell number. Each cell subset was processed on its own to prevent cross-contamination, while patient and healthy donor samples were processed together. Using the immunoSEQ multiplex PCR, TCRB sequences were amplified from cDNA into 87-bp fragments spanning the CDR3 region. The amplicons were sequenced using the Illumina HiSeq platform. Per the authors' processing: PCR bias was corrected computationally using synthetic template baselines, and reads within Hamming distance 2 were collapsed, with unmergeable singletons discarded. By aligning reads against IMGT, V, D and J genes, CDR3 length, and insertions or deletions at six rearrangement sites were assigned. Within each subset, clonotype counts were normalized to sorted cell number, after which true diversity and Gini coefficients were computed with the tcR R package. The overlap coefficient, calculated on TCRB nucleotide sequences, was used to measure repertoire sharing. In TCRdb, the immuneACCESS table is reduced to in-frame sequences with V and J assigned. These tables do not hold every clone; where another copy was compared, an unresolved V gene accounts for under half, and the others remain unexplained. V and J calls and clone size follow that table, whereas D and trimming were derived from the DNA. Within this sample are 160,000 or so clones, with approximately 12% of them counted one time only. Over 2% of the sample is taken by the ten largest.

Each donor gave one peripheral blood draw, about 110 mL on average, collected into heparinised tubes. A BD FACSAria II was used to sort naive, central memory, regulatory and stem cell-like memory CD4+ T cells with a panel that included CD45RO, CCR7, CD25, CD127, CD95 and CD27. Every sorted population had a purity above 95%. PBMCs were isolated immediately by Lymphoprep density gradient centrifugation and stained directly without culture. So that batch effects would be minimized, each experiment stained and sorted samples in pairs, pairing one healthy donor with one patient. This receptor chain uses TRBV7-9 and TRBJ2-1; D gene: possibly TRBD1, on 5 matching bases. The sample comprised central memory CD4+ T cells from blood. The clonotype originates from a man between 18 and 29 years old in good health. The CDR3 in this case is CASSLGPEQFF. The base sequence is TGTGCCAGCAGCCTGGGGCCTGAGCAGTTCTTC.